This T cell receptor beta chain emerged from a study of T cell clusters in autoimmune cytopenias. General study points: The T cell clusters came from computational analysis alone and lack functional validation. TRB repertoire shifts in secondary cytopenia and chronic lymphocytic leukemia mostly reflected lymphoma, not autoimmunity. Clustering suggested that physiological T cell clusters were missing in primary autoimmune cytopenia patients.

TRB was amplified from about 250 ng of peripheral blood genomic DNA per sample. Germline loops: CDR1 MNHEY, CDR2 SVGEGT. The CDR3 contains 14 residues. TRB was amplified by touch-down multiplex PCR, primer pools A and B combined. One entry per CDR3 protein, without DNA, is what TCRdb gives after re-calling the multiplex PCR reads. The sample holds 5,000 to 6,500 distinct CDR3 sequences. This clonotype is medium-sized by frequency. The antigen is unknown. The chain uses TRBV6-2 or TRBV6-3 and TRBJ2-7; TCRdb reports TRBD2, a call that lacks DNA to check it against. Input material: peripheral blood. The clonotype was recovered from a human donor with an autoimmune cytopenia or autoimmune hepatitis (not recorded which). This chain's CDR3 is CASKNLAASYEQYF.